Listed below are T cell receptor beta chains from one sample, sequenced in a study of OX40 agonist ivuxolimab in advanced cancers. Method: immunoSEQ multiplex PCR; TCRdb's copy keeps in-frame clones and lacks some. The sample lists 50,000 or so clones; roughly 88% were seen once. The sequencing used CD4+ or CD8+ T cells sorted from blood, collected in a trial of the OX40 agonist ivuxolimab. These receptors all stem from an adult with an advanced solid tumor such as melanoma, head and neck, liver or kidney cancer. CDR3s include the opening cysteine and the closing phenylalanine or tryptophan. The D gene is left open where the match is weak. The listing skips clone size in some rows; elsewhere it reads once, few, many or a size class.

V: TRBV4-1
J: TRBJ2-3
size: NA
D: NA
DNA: TGCGCCAGCAGCCAAGATGCGGATCCTAGCACAGATACGCAGTATTTT
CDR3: CASSQDADPSTDTQYF

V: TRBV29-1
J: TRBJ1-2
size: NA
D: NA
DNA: TGCAGCGTTGAAGATCTACCCCTTAGCTACACCTTC
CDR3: CSVEDLPLSYTF

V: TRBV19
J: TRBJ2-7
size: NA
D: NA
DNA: TGTGCCAGTAGTCTAGGGGGGGGAGCCTACTACGAGCAGTACTTC
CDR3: CASSLGGGAYYEQYF

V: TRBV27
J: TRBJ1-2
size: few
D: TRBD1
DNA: TGTGCCAGCAGAAAAGGGACAGGGAAGGGCTACACCTTC
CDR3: CASRKGTGKGYTF

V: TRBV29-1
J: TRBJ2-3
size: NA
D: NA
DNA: TGCAGCGTTGTCCCGCCTAGCGGCACAGATACGCAGTATTTT
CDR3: CSVVPPSGTDTQYF

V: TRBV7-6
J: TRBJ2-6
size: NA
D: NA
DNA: TGTGCCAGCAGCTTAGTGATCCGCTCTCCTGCCTCTGGGGCCAACGTCCTGACTTTC
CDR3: CASSLVIRSPASGANVLTF

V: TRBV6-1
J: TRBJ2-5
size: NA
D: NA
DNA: TGTGCCAGCAGTGACTCGGGCGTCTGGGAGACCCAGTACTTC
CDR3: CASSDSGVWETQYF

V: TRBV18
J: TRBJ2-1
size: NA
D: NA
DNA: TGTGCCAGCTCAACAGGGACAATCGGCTCCTACAATGAGCAGTTCTTC
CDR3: CASSTGTIGSYNEQFF

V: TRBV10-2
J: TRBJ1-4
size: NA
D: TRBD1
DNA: TGCGCCAGTAGCCCCGGGACAGGGGAAGAAAAACTGTTTTTT
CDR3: CASSPGTGEEKLFF

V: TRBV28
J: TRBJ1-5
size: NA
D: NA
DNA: TGTGCCAGCAGTCAGGGATTGGAGCCCCAGCATTTT
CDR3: CASSQGLEPQHF

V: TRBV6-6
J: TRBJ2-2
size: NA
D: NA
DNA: TGTGCCAGCAGCCGCGCCGCGGATACGAACACCGGGGAGCTGTTTTTT
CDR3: CASSRAADTNTGELFF

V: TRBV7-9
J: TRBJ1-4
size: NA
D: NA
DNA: TGTGCCAGCACCGACAGAGGGACTAATGAAAAACTGTTTTTT
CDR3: CASTDRGTNEKLFF

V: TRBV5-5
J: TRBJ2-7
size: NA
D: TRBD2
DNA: TGTGCCAGCAGCCCCAGCGGGGGCGCTATCTCCTACGAGCAGTACTTC
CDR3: CASSPSGGAISYEQYF

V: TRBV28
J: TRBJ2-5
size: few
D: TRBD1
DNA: TGTGCCAGCAGTTTACCAGGGGGCGGTCAAGAGACCCAGTACTTC
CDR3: CASSLPGGGQETQYF

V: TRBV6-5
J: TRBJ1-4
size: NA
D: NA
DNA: TGTGCCAGCAGTTACTCCGGGACACCTAATGAAAAACTGTTTTTT
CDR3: CASSYSGTPNEKLFF

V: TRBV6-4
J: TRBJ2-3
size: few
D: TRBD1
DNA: TGTGCCAGCAGCCTCCGACAGGGGGCTTCCACAGATACGCAGTATTTT
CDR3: CASSLRQGASTDTQYF

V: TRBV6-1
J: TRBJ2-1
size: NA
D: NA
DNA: TGTGCCAGCAGTGCCTTATTCTTTAGCTCCTACAATGAGCAGTTCTTC
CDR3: CASSALFFSSYNEQFF

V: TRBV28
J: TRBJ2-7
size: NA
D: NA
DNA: TGTGCCAGCAGTTTGAGGGATTACGAGCAGTACTTC
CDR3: CASSLRDYEQYF

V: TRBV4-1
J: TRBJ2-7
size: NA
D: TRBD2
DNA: TGCGCCAGCAGCCAAGCACTAGCGGGGACCTCATCCTACGAGCAGTACTTC
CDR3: CASSQALAGTSSYEQYF

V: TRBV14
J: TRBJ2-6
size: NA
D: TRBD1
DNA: TGTGCCAGCAGCCAAGATCGTGGGACAGGCTTGCCAGGGGCCAACGTCCTGACTTTC
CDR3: CASSQDRGTGLPGANVLTF

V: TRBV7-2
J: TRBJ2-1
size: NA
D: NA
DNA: TGTGCCAGCAGCTTTAACCTAGACTCGCAGCAGTTCTTC
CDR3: CASSFNLDSQQFF

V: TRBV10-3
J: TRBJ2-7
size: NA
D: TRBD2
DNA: TGTGCCAGCGGGGTGAGCGGGAGAAACGACGAGCAGTACTTC
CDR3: CASGVSGRNDEQYF